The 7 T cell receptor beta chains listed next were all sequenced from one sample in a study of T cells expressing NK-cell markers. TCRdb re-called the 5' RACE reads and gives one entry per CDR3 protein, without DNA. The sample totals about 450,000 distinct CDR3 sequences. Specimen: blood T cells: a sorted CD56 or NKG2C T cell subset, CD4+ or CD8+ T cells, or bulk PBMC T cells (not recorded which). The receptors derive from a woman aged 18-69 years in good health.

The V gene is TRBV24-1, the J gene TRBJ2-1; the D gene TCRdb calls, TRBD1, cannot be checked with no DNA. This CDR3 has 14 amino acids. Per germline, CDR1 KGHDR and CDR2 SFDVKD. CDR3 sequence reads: CATAAGGAIHEQFF.

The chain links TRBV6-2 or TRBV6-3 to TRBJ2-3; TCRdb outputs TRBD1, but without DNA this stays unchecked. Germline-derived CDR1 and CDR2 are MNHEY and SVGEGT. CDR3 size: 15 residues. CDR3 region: CASSPGQVSTDTQYF.

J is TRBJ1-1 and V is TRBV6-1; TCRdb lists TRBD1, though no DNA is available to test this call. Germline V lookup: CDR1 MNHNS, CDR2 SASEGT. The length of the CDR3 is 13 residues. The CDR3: CASSDYRDTEAFF.

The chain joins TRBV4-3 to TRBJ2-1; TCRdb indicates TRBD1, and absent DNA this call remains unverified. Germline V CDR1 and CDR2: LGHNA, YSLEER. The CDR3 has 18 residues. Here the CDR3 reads CASSQDGLWDRGYNEQFF.

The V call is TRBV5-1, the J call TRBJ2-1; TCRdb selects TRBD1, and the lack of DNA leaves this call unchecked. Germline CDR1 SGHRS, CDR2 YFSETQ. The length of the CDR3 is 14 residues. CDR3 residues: CASSLRGTYNEQFF.

CDR3 amino acids: CASSPRDRVSPLHF. The chain couples TRBV9 to TRBJ1-6; absent DNA, TCRdb's TRBD1 call cannot be checked. The CDR3 spans 14 residues. CDR1 and CDR2 from the germline V gene are SGDLS and YYNGEE.

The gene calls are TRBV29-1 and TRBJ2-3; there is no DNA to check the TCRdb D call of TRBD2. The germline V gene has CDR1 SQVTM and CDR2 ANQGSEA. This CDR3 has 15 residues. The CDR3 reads CSAGRQSLGTDTQYF.